This T cell receptor (beta chain) was sequenced in a study of beta chain features in type 1 diabetes. On the study more broadly: Analysis included 107,917,701 sorted cells drawn from all samples. Findings and limits, study-wide: cDNA-based reads could over-represent cells with high TCR expression. All four CD4+ subsets from Type 1 diabetes patients carried moderately but significantly shorter TCRB CDR3s.

From germline, CDR1 is SNHLY and CDR2 FYNNEI. The V segment lost 7 bases and the J segment 2 bases; nucleotides outside the gene matches: 5. The CDR3 is made up of 13 amino acids. This clone has only a few counts. Its specificity is unknown. cDNA synthesis used the whole RNA isolate, giving expressed TCRB sequences. The method was immunoSEQ multiplex PCR; TCRdb's version includes in-frame clones alone and lacks a portion of them. The repertoire holds around 150,000 clones, with almost 65% as singletons. The genes are TRBV2 and TRBJ2-7; TRBD1 agrees at 7 bases. Sequencing used naive CD4+ T cells from blood. The receptor's source is a young man with type 1 diabetes. Here the CDR3 reads CASKSRGTYEQYF. The CDR3 nucleotides read TGTGCCAGCAAAAGCAGGGGGACCTACGAGCAGTACTTC.